This T cell receptor beta chain appears in the sequencing data of a study of control samples from healthy donors and cancer patients. This CDR3 region has 13 residues. Germline V lookup: CDR1 SGHAT, CDR2 FQNNGV. J lost 7 bases, V lost 3 bases, and 5 bases had no gene match. Measured with immunoSEQ multiplex PCR; TCRdb has only the in-frame clones, and not every one. Of about 130,000 clones in the sample, around nine tenths were seen once. The TCR sequence derives from a middle-aged man in good health. The chain links TRBV11-2 to TRBJ1-2; the match to TRBD1 covers 7 bases. Source material: blood. In DNA form, the CDR3 reads TGTGCCAGCAGCTTTCAGGGGGGAGTTGGCTACACCTTC. Its translation is CASSFQGGVGYTF.